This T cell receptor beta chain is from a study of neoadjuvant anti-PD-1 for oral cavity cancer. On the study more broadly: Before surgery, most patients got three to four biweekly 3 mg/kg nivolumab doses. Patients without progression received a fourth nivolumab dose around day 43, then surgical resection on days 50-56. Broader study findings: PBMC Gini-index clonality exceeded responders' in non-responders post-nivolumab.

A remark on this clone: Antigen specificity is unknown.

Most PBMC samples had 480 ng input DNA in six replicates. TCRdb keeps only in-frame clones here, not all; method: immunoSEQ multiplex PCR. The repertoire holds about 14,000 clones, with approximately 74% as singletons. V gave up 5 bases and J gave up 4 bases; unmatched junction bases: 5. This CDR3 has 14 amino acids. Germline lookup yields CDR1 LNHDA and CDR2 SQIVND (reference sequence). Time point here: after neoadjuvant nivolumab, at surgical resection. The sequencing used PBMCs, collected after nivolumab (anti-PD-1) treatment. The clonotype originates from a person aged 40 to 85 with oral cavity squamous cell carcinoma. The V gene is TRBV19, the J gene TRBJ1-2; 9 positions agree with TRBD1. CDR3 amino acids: CASSSGQGSYGYTF. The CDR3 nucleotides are TGTGCCAGTAGTTCCGGACAGGGGAGCTATGGCTACACCTTC.